Each of the 2 T cell receptor beta chains below was sequenced from the same sample in a study of shared clonotypes between healthy human individuals (dated by TCRdb to about 2020). The protocol used for the library was the immunoSEQ multiplex PCR assay. Held by TCRdb, this immuneACCESS table contains in-frame sequences only and omits some clones. Under half of the omission traces to an unresolved V gene where checked; the cause of the rest is unknown. The sample table holds a few million clones, of which approximately 95% were seen once. The leading ten clones occupy about 0.39% of the sample. The sequencing input was naive CD4+ T cells from PBMCs. Per the publication, the cell subset or site label means: CD45RA+ positively selected. Receptor source: a man between 18 and 29 years old in good health. Some clones in this sample may be carry-over from other donors' samples.

The chain couples TRBV29-1 to TRBJ2-5; a possible D gene is TRBD2 (5 bases). This CDR3 has 12 amino acids. CDR1 is SQVTM, CDR2 ANQGSEA, per germline. V shed 2 bases and J shed 10 bases, with 14 bases lying between them. The CDR3 coding sequence is TGCAGCGTTGAACCATGGGTCGGGAACCAGTACTTC. Translating gives CSVEPWVGNQYF.

This sequence joins TRBV18 and TRBJ1-4; the match to TRBD1 covers 7 bases. From germline, CDR1 is KGHSH and CDR2 LQKENI. V lost 4 bases and J lost 5; bases outside the gene matches: 22. The CDR3 is 20 amino acids. Here the CDR3 reads CASSRSDREWLVLSNEKLFF. In nucleotides, the CDR3 is TGTGCCAGCTCACGAAGTGACAGGGAATGGTTGGTTCTATCGAATGAAAAACTGTTTTTT.